This TCR beta chain is drawn from a study of T-cell reconstitution after alpha-beta-depleted transplantation in children. Unique molecular identifiers were built into the TCRbeta library. TCRdb analysed the PCR reads with MiXCR anew, one entry per CDR3 protein. The sample gives around 450,000 distinct CDR3 sequences, around 16% of which show up once; 29% is in the top ten. The CDR3 contains 15 residues. Germline CDR1 SGHRS, CDR2 YFSETQ. The junction had 6 bases not matched to a gene; V was cut back by 4 bases and J by 4 bases. Sequencing was performed on PBMCs, mostly from graft donor cells, taken 360 days after TCRalphabeta/CD19-depleted stem cell transplant. This TCR was sampled from a boy in the first two years of life who had a stem cell transplant for Wiskott-Aldrich syndrome, so the T cells may come from the graft donor. This chain uses TRBV5-1 with TRBJ2-1; 9 bases are a match to TRBD2. The CDR3 nucleotides read TGCGCCAGCAGCCGGCAGCGGGGGGCATACAATGAGCAGTTCTTC. Amino acid sequence: CASSRQRGAYNEQFF.